These T cell receptor beta chains were read from a single sample in a study of shared clonotypes between healthy human individuals. The method was immunoSEQ multiplex PCR; TCRdb's version includes in-frame clones alone and lacks a portion of them. The sample carries about 2.3 million clones, about nine tenths recorded once. Specimen: naive CD4+ T cells from PBMCs. Source of these receptors: a man between 18 and 35 years old in good health. Some clones in this sample may be carry-over from other donors' samples. The conserved cysteine and the conserved F or W are not part of the CDR3 here. A D gene is named only where the DNA matches it firmly.

V: TRBV15
J: TRBJ2-1
D: .
CDR3: ATSRDLYLGGNNEQF

V: TRBV19
J: TRBJ1-2
D: .
CDR3: ASSTVWSGANGYT

V: TRBV6-1
J: TRBJ2-3
D: .
CDR3: ASSVRDSTDTQY

V: TRBV6-5
J: TRBJ1-5
D: TRBD1
CDR3: ASSSRTGYQPQH

V: TRBV28
J: TRBJ1-1
D: .
CDR3: ASSSVDTEAF

V: TRBV27
J: TRBJ1-2
D: TRBD1
CDR3: ASSLSGTGFYGYT

V: TRBV5-1
J: TRBJ2-2
D: .
CDR3: ASSSDAYTGELF

V: TRBV7-3
J: TRBJ2-1
D: .
CDR3: ASSLTSQVGEQF

V: TRBV12-5
J: TRBJ1-4
D: .
CDR3: ASGPTTGTPNEKLF

V: TRBV28
J: TRBJ2-7
D: TRBD1
CDR3: ASSVQGAYEQY

V: TRBV7-2
J: TRBJ2-3
D: TRBD2
CDR3: ASSLREGSFYTQY

V: TRBV9
J: TRBJ1-4
D: .
CDR3: ASSVGRVDEKLF

V: TRBV5-1
J: TRBJ2-1
D: TRBD2
CDR3: ASSRGLAGGSYEQF

V: TRBV25-1
J: TRBJ2-3
D: .
CDR3: ASSDFPGDYTDTQY

V: TRBV5-1
J: TRBJ1-4
D: TRBD1
CDR3: ASSIGQGTTNEKLF

V: TRBV27
J: TRBJ2-2
D: .
CDR3: ATLDTNTGELF

V: TRBV28
J: TRBJ2-7
D: .
CDR3: ASSLGQENNEQY

V: TRBV7-9
J: TRBJ2-7
D: TRBD2
CDR3: ASSLGLAGDEQY

V: TRBV7-3
J: TRBJ2-1
D: TRBD2
CDR3: ASSHTTLAGEQF

V: TRBV6-5
J: TRBJ1-2
D: TRBD1
CDR3: ASTRQGLANYGYT

V: TRBV27
J: TRBJ2-2
D: TRBD1
CDR3: ASTNSQGAGELF

V: TRBV7-2
J: TRBJ1-1
D: .
CDR3: ASSLGMNTEAF

V: TRBV28
J: TRBJ1-1
D: .
CDR3: ASSIHGGWKTEAF

V: TRBV7-8
J: TRBJ2-5
D: .
CDR3: ASSLAWETQY

V: TRBV19
J: TRBJ2-2
D: .
CDR3: ASPGPYTGELF

V: TRBV29-1
J: TRBJ2-5
D: .
CDR3: SLRDGGLETQY

V: TRBV5-1
J: TRBJ2-7
D: .
CDR3: ASSGTGASSYEQY

V: TRBV27
J: TRBJ2-7
D: TRBD2
CDR3: ASSVSGGLASNEQY

V: TRBV4-1
J: TRBJ2-6
D: .
CDR3: ASSPSTGLGGANVLT

V: TRBV28
J: TRBJ1-1
D: TRBD1
CDR3: ASRQRTGVYTEAF

V: TRBV7-6
J: TRBJ1-3
D: TRBD1
CDR3: ASSLGLTGVSGNTIY

V: TRBV19
J: TRBJ2-1
D: TRBD2
CDR3: ASSMTSGNPPHEQF

V: TRBV9
J: TRBJ2-5
D: .
CDR3: ASSFLQGGQETQY

V: TRBV7-9
J: TRBJ2-2
D: TRBD1
CDR3: ASSSMTGASPGPGELF

V: TRBV4-1
J: TRBJ2-1
D: TRBD2
CDR3: ASQGLAENNEQF

V: TRBV6-1
J: TRBJ1-3
D: .
CDR3: ASIEPSSGNTIY